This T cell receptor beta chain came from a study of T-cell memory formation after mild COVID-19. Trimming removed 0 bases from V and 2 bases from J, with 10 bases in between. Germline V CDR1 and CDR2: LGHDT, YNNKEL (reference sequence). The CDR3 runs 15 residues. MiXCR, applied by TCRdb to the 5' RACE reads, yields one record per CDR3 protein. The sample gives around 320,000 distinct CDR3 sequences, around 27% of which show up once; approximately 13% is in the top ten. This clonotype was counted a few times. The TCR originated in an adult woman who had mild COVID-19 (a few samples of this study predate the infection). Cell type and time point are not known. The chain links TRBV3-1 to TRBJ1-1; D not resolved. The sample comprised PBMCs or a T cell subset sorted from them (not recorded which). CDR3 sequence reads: CASSQEPVTNTEAFF. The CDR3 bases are TGTGCCAGCAGCCAAGAACCAGTCACCAACACTGAAGCTTTCTTT.